The 2 T cell receptor beta chains below come from one sample, sequenced in a study of T-cell reconstitution after alpha-beta-depleted transplantation in children. Researchers prepared the TCRbeta library using unique molecular identifiers, the study reports. Each CDR3 protein is one row after TCRdb ran MiXCR on the PCR reads. The repertoire holds just over 200,000 distinct CDR3 sequences, with 7.5% to 9.5% as singletons. Material: PBMCs, mostly from graft donor cells, obtained 360 days after TCRalphabeta/CD19-depleted stem cell transplant. Receptors were obtained from a male patient aged 2 to 10 who had a stem cell transplant for acute myeloid leukemia, so the T cells may come from the graft donor.

This clonotype came up many times. CDR3 amino acids: CASSQNDRGSTGELFF. The CDR3 nucleotides are TGTGCCAGCAGCCAAAACGACAGGGGCAGTACCGGGGAGCTGTTTTTT. The chain recombines TRBV4-2 with TRBJ2-2; 8 nucleotides align to TRBD1. CDR3 length: 16 residues. Germline CDR1 and CDR2: LGHNA and YNFKEQ. V shed 2 bases, J shed 5 bases, and the junction held 7 bases outside the gene matches.

Turning to this clonotype: One end of the junction varies from germline; a read error may be responsible. The J gene is TRBJ2-5, the V gene TRBV7-7; perhaps D is TRBD1 or TRBD2 (5 bases each). This CDR3 is built from 13 residues. Germline V CDR1 and CDR2: SSHAT, FNYEAQ (reference sequence). In DNA form, the CDR3 reads TGTGCTAGCAGCTTAGAGGGGTCGGAGACCCAGTACTTC. It yields the protein CASSLEGSETQYF.